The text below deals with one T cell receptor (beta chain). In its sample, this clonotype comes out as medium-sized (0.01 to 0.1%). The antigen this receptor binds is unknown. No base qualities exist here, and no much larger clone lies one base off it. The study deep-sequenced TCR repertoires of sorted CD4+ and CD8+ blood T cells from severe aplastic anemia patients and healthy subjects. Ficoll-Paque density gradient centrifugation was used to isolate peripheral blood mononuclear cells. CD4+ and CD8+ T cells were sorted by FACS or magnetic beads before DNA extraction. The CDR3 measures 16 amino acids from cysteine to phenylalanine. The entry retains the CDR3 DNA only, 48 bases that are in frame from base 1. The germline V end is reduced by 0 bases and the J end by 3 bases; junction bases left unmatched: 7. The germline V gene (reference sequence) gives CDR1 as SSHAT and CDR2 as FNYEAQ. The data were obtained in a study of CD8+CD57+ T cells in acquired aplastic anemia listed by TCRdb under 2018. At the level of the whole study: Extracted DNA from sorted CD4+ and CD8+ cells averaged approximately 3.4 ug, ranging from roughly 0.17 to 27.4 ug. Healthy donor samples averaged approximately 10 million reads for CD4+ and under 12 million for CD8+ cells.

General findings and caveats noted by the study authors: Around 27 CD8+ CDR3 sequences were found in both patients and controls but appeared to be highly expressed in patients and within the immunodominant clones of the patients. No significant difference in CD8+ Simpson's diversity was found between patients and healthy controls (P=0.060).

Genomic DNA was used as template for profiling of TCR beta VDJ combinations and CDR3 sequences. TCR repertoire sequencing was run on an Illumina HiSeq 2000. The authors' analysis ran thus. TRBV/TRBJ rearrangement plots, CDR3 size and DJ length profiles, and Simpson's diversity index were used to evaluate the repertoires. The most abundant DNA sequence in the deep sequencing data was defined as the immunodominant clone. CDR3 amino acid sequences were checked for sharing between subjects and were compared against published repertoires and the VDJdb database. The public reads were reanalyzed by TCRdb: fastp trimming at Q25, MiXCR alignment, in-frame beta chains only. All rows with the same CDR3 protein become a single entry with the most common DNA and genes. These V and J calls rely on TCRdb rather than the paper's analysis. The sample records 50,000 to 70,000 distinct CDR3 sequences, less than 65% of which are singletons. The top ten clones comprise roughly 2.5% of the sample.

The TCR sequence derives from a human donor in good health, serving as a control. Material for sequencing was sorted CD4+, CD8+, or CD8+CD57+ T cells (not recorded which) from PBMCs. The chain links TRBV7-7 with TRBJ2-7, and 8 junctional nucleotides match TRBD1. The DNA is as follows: TGTGCCAGCAGCTTAGCCGGGACAGGTTGTGTCTACGAGCAGTACTTC. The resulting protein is CASSLAGTGCVYEQYF.